These 29 T cell receptor beta chains were all obtained from the same sample, sequenced in a study of blood T cell repertoires in COVID-19. Repertoires were generated with immunoSEQ multiplex PCR, while TCRdb's copy carries only in-frame clones and drops some. This sample has about 280,000 clones, with 70% to 90% found just once. Sequenced sample: PBMCs or T cells enriched from blood (not recorded which). The receptors were sampled from a woman in her thirties with acute COVID-19.

Only one count was recorded for this clone. The chain recombines TRBV29-1 with TRBJ2-3, with D perhaps assigned TRBD1 or TRBD2 (9 bases each). The ends were cut back, 1 base at V and 2 bases at J, with 37 bases in the middle. CDR1 is SQVTM, CDR2 ANQGSEA, per germline. The CDR3 sequence is 23 residues long. CDR3 DNA: TGCAGCGTTGAAGTAGTCGGACAGGGGCGACTAACGACTAGCGGATCAACCACAGATACGCAGTATTTT. It yields the protein CSVEVVGQGRLTTSGSTTDTQYF.

The V and J genes are TRBV5-1 and TRBJ1-4; TRBD1 matches at 7 bases. Germline lookup yields CDR1 SGHRS and CDR2 YFSETQ. V gave up 0 bases and J gave up 7 bases; unmatched junction bases: 9. The CDR3 is made up of 16 amino acids. The CDR3 loop reads CASSLASTGSGEKLFF. CDR3 DNA sequence: TGCGCCAGCAGCTTGGCCTCGACAGGGTCGGGTGAAAAACTGTTTTTT.

This sequence joins TRBV7-2 and TRBJ2-2; tentatively, D is TRBD1 (6 bases). Per germline, CDR1 SGHTA and CDR2 FQGNSA. The ends were cut back, 4 bases at V and 8 bases at J, with 17 bases in the middle. The CDR3 is made up of 15 amino acids. The CDR3 bases are TGTGCCAGCAGCTCGTCCTCAGGGGTGAATGGGGAGCTGTTTTTT. Its translation is CASSSSSGVNGELFF.

This chain connects TRBV6-5 to TRBJ2-2; 9 bases align to TRBD2. The V gene's germline CDR1 is MNHEY and CDR2 SVGAGI. V dropped 6 bases and J dropped 2; count of bases not matched to a gene: 4. This CDR3 comprises 15 residues. Here the CDR3 DNA reads TGTGCCAGCAGCGTAGCGGGGGCCAACACCGGGGAGCTGTTTTTT. As protein: CASSVAGANTGELFF.

The chain carries TRBV7-3 and TRBJ2-1; 7 positions match TRBD2. The CDR3 is made up of 13 amino acids. Germline V gives CDR1 SGHTA, CDR2 FQGTGA. Unmatched junction bases numbered 4, after V lost 5 bases and J lost 6 bases. CDR3 DNA: TGTGCCAGCAGCCCCGGACTAGTCAATGAGCAGTTCTTC. It translates to CASSPGLVNEQFF.

The J gene is TRBJ2-3, the V gene TRBV4-3, with TRBD2 matching 11 bases. The V segment lost 0 bases and the J segment 2 bases; nucleotides outside the gene matches: 4. This CDR3 has 17 residues. Germline CDR1 and CDR2: LGHNA and YSLEER. The CDR3 region has the DNA TGCGCCAGCAGCCAAGATATGGGACTAGCGGTCACAGATACGCAGTATTTT. Translating gives CASSQDMGLAVTDTQYF.

The V gene is TRBV24-1, the J gene TRBJ2-1, with unresolved D. Deletions cut 11 bases from V and 8 bases from J, with 15 bases between. CDR3 length: 12 amino acids. Looked up from germline, CDR1 is KGHDR and CDR2 is SFDVKD. In DNA, the CDR3 is TGTGCCATCGCCGACTTTCTCGATGAGCAGTTCTTC. Its protein is CAIADFLDEQFF.

Only a few counts were recorded for this clone. V gene TRBV20-1 combines with J gene TRBJ1-1, with unresolved D. Trimming removed 6 bases at V and 5 bases at J, with 10 bases between. This CDR3 contains 11 residues. Germline CDR1 is DFQATT and CDR2 is SNEGSKA (reference sequence). CDR3 region: CSARGGTEAFF. The CDR3 bases are TGCAGTGCCCGCGGTGGGACTGAAGCTTTCTTT.

The chain uses TRBV7-9 and TRBJ2-3, with 9 bases aligning to TRBD2. The CDR3 covers 15 residues. The V gene end was trimmed by 1 base and the J gene end by 3 bases; junction bases not matched to a gene: 2. Germline lookup yields CDR1 SEHNR and CDR2 FQNEAQ (reference sequence). For the CDR3, the DNA is TGTGCCAGCAGCTTAGGTCTAGCGGGAACAGATACGCAGTATTTT. Translating gives CASSLGLAGTDTQYF.

This chain joins TRBV5-1 and TRBJ1-2; TRBD1 matches 7 bases. Germline V gene sequence: CDR1 SGHRS, CDR2 YFSETQ. This CDR3 comprises 15 residues. With 2 bases clipped from V and 0 bases from J, the junction kept 4 bases outside the gene matches. CDR3 sequence reads: CASSLGTATNYGYTF. CDR3 DNA: TGCGCCAGCAGCTTAGGGACAGCCACTAACTATGGCTACACCTTC.

The chain has TRBV7-6 and TRBJ2-7; 8 bases align to TRBD1. Germline V lookup: CDR1 SGHVS, CDR2 FNYEAQ. After removal of 5 bases from V and 2 bases from J, the junction contained 14 bases not matched to a gene. The length of the CDR3 is 17 residues. DNA for the CDR3: TGTGCCAGCAGCCCCCTTGGCCAGGGGGCGAGTACCTACGAGCAGTACTTC. The encoded protein is CASSPLGQGASTYEQYF.

The chain recombines TRBV13 with TRBJ2-1; D is perhaps TRBD2 (6 bases). The CDR3 is made up of 14 amino acids. In germline, CDR1 is PRHDT, CDR2 FYEKMQ (reference sequence). Between the trimmed V and J ends, which lost 1 base and 6 bases, there was a span of 10 bases. CDR3 in amino acids: CASSLDGGGNEQFF. The CDR3 coding sequence is TGTGCCAGCAGCTTAGATGGGGGAGGCAATGAGCAGTTCTTC.

The chain combines TRBV28 with TRBJ1-6, with TRBD1 as a possible D gene (5 bases). Germline CDR1 MDHEN, CDR2 SYDVKM. This CDR3 is built from 13 residues. With 8 bases removed from V and 5 bases from J, the gap between germline ends came to 10 bases. The CDR3 sequence: CASGAVNNSPLHF. CDR3 coding DNA: TGTGCCAGCGGGGCAGTCAATAATTCACCCCTCCACTTT.

In this sample, this clone turned up once. The CDR3 reads CASSRNSDEQYF. The CDR3 DNA reads as TGTGCCAGCAGCCGCAATAGCGACGAGCAGTACTTC. This chain connects TRBV7-6 to TRBJ2-7, with D tentatively TRBD2 (5 bases). CDR1 and CDR2 from the germline V gene are SGHVS and FNYEAQ. The CDR3 is 12 residues long. Trimming shortened V by 5 bases and J by 5 bases, and 10 bases separated the two germline ends.

The chain has TRBV4-1 and TRBJ2-1; D not resolved. The CDR3 is made up of 16 amino acids. V dropped 0 bases and J dropped 4 bases, with 13 bases sitting between them. Germline values: CDR1 MGHRA, CDR2 YSYEKL. The CDR3 reads CASSQESETAYNEQFF. Here the CDR3 DNA reads TGCGCCAGCAGCCAAGAGTCCGAGACTGCATACAATGAGCAGTTCTTC.

The sample holds one count of this clone. The chain has TRBV3-1 (or the pseudogene TRBV3-2) and TRBJ2-1; 9 nucleotides match TRBD2. The CDR3 length is 16 residues. Germline CDR1 reads LGHDT; CDR2 reads YNNKEL (reference sequence). V shed 1 base, J shed 4 bases, and the junction held 5 bases outside the gene matches. This CDR3 reads CASSQAPSGTYNEQFF. In DNA, the CDR3 is TGTGCCAGCAGCCAAGCCCCTAGCGGGACTTACAATGAGCAGTTCTTC.

This clone occurred once. This sequence joins TRBV12-3 or TRBV12-4 and TRBJ1-6, with 7 bases fitting TRBD1. The ends lost 10 bases at V and 10 bases at J; junction bases unmatched: 7. This CDR3 spans 12 amino acids. In nucleotides, the CDR3 is TGTGCCACCCGACAGGGTGAGTCACCCCTCCACTTT. Translating it yields CATRQGESPLHF.

This rearrangement joins TRBV5-3 to TRBJ1-1; no clear D gene. TRBV5-3 is annotated as an ORF whose role is uncertain. The CDR3 length is 15 residues. Between the trimmed V and J ends, which lost 8 bases and 1 base, there was a span of 18 bases. CDR3 residues: CASPGPNSGNTEAFF. CDR3 coding DNA: TGTGCCAGCCCCGGCCCGAATTCAGGGAACACTGAAGCTTTCTTT.

The chain uses TRBV4-2 and TRBJ2-3; 14 bases are a match to TRBD2. CDR1 is LGHNA and CDR2 is YNFKEQ in the germline V gene. This CDR3 region has 16 residues. V lost 3 bases and J lost 5; bases outside the gene matches: 4. The CDR3 DNA is TGTGCCAGCAGCCAGACTAGCGGGGGGGCACTAGATACGCAGTATTTT. It yields the protein CASSQTSGGALDTQYF.

The chain uses TRBV6-5 and TRBJ1-2, with a possible D match to TRBD1 (6 bases). Trimming removed 6 bases at V and 8 bases at J, with 13 bases between. CDR3 length: 12 residues. Germline CDR1 reads MNHEY; CDR2 reads SVGAGI. The CDR3 bases are TGTGCCAGCAGGACAGGAGGTGGCGGCTACACCTTC. Translating gives CASRTGGGGYTF.

The chain recombines TRBV7-9 with TRBJ2-7; TRBD1 might be the D (6 bases). V shed 3 bases and J shed 0 bases, with 9 bases lying between them. Germline lookup yields CDR1 SEHNR and CDR2 FQNEAQ (reference sequence). The CDR3 has 14 residues. Here the CDR3 reads CASSLRQDSYEQYF. The DNA of the CDR3 is TGTGCCAGCAGCTTGAGACAGGACTCCTACGAGCAGTACTTC.

V usage is TRBV5-1 and J usage is TRBJ2-3; 12 nucleotides align to TRBD2. The CDR3 runs to 16 residues. CDR1 and CDR2 (germline): SGHRS, YFSETQ. The junction had 3 bases not matched to a gene; V was cut back by 0 bases and J by 4 bases. CDR3 coding DNA: TGCGCCAGCAGCTTGGTGCTAGCGGGAGGGTCAGATACGCAGTATTTT. Its protein product is CASSLVLAGGSDTQYF.

The chain couples TRBV28 to TRBJ2-7; D is ambiguous. Germline V gives CDR1 MDHEN, CDR2 SYDVKM. V lost 4 bases to trimming and J lost 7 bases, with 11 bases between them. The CDR3 is 12 residues long. CDR3 nucleotides: TGTGCCAGCAGTTCCCCGCCGGGTGAGCAGTACTTC. Translated, it gives CASSSPPGEQYF.

The chain combines TRBV28 with TRBJ2-7; 7 bases fit TRBD1. Germline V lookup: CDR1 MDHEN, CDR2 SYDVKM. The V segment lost 8 bases and the J segment 2 bases; nucleotides outside the gene matches: 12. This CDR3 is built from 15 residues. The DNA for the CDR3 is TGTGCCAGCGTGCGACAGGGTAAATCTCCCTACGAGCAGTACTTC. Translating gives CASVRQGKSPYEQYF.

The V and J genes are TRBV19 and TRBJ2-5; 8 positions match TRBD1. V shed 7 bases and J 4 bases; nucleotides not matched to a gene: 8. Germline CDR1 LNHDA, CDR2 SQIVND (reference sequence). This CDR3 is 14 amino acids long. CDR3 coding DNA: TGTGCCAGTACCCCGACAGGGGTGAGAGAGACCCAGTACTTC. Protein: CASTPTGVRETQYF.

V usage is TRBV6-5 and J usage is TRBJ1-2; 7 bases align to TRBD1. Germline CDR1 reads MNHEY; CDR2 reads SVGAGI. V shed 6 bases and J 5 bases; nucleotides not matched to a gene: 6. This CDR3 region has 13 residues. CDR3 DNA: TGTGCCAGCAGGAAGGGGGCGGTGTATGGCTACACCTTC. As protein: CASRKGAVYGYTF.

The V and J genes are TRBV19 and TRBJ2-2; no firm D call. Germline CDR1 reads LNHDA; CDR2 reads SQIVND (reference sequence). Trimming cost V 1 base and J 5 bases, with 23 bases left between them. The CDR3 has 19 amino acids. CDR3 nucleotide sequence: TGTGCCAGTAGTATAGCTAGAAGAGTCCCCCCTATTAGGACCGGGGAGCTGTTTTTT. Its protein product is CASSIARRVPPIRTGELFF.

This clone was observed a few times. This chain connects TRBV6-7 to TRBJ2-7; D remains unclear. TRBV6-7 is flagged as an ORF with uncertain function. There are 11 residues in the CDR3. The V end lost 6 bases, the J end lost 0 bases, and 3 bases lay between the germline ends. The CDR3 nucleotides read TGTGCCAGCAGCTTCTCCTACGAGCAGTACTTC. It translates to CASSFSYEQYF.

This clone was recorded once. The chain combines TRBV5-6 with TRBJ2-3; D might be TRBD2 (6 bases). There are 16 residues in the CDR3. V dropped 3 bases and J dropped 3 bases, with 17 bases sitting between them. The germline V gene encodes CDR1 SGHDT and CDR2 YYEEEE. DNA of the CDR3: TGTGCCAGCAGCTCGACTAGGAGGGAGGTTACAGATACGCAGTATTTT. Amino acid sequence: CASSSTRREVTDTQYF.